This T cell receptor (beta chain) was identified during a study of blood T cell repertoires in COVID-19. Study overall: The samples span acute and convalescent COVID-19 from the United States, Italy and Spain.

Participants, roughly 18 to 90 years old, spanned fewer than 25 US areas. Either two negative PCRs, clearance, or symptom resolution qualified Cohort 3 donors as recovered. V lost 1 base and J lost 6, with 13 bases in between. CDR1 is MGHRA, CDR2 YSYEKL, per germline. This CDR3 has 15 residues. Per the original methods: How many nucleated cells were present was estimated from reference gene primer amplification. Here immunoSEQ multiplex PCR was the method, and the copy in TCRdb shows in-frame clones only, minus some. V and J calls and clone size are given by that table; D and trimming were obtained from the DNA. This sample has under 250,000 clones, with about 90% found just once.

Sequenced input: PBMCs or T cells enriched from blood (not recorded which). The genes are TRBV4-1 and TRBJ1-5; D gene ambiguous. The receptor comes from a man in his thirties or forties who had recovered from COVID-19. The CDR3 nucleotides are TGCGCCAGCAGCCAAGGTGACTCAAGAAGTCAGCCCCAGCATTTT. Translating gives CASSQGDSRSQPQHF.